The clone carrying this T cell receptor beta chain came up many times. Its specificity is not known. Per germline, CDR1 MDHEN and CDR2 SYDVKM. Trimming took 6 bases from V and 1 from J; bases not matched to a gene: 16. This CDR3 contains 21 residues. TCR beta CDR3 sequences were amplified from RNA transcripts. The TCR CDR3 first-round RT-PCR relied on the HTBI primer set. MiXCR was run by TCRdb on the multiplex PCR reads, yielding one entry per CDR3 protein. This table holds 550,000 to 800,000 distinct CDR3 sequences, around a sixth found once. These data originate in a study of T cells in Graves' hyperthyroidism and ophthalmopathy. Study-level findings and limits: Using 13 V-J features, a model discriminated ophthalmopathy from stable hyperthyroidism. Also found in blood were most expanded thyroid clonotypes above 0.001.

Uncontrolled infection, other autoimmune disease, pregnancy or lactation excluded patients. The clonotype was recovered from a man aged 45-65 years with Graves' hyperthyroidism. The rearrangement uses TRBV28 and TRBJ2-1, with 15 bases matching TRBD2. The sample consisted of blood. As DNA, the CDR3 is TGTGCCAGCAGCCGGGACTTTGGACTAGCGGGAGGGCCATGGTCCTACAATGAGCAGTTCTTC. Translation: CASSRDFGLAGGPWSYNEQFF.